The sequence of this T cell receptor (beta chain) was determined in a study of Graves' ophthalmopathy and Graves' hyperthyroidism. CDR3 regions of TCR beta were amplified from RNA transcripts. Following a first-round RT-PCR that used HTBI primers, a second-round multiplex PCR was carried out. MiXCR, applied by TCRdb to the multiplex PCR reads, yields one record per CDR3 protein. The table lists around 170,000 distinct CDR3 sequences, over 35% of them singletons. The sequence came from a woman aged 40 to 50 with Graves' ophthalmopathy. The specimen sequenced was peripheral blood.

The DNA of the CDR3 is TGTGCCAGCAGTATGGGCCGGGAGCGTAACGAGCAGTACTTC. Translated, it gives CASSMGRERNEQYF. This chain uses TRBV12-3 or TRBV12-4 with TRBJ2-7, with D possibly being TRBD2 (6 bases). This CDR3 region has 14 residues. Trimming shortened V by 5 bases and J by 5 bases, and 16 bases separated the two germline ends.